These T cell receptor beta chains were read from a single sample in a study of CD8+ T cells in alopecia areata. Data came from immunoSEQ multiplex PCR; TCRdb stores just in-frame clones and leaves some out. The table lists over 100,000 clones, more than 40% of them singletons. The sample consisted of CD4+ T cells sorted from blood, taken at week 4, from a patient treated with tofacitinib. These receptors were obtained from a human donor with alopecia areata. Each CDR3 is given with its conserved first and last residue. D genes are given only for firm matches. A clone size is listed for some rows: how often the clone was seen (once, few, many), or a class if it is expanded.

V gene	clone size	J gene	D gene	CDR3 DNA	CDR3 protein
TRBV30	NA	TRBJ2-1	NA	TGTGCCTGGAGTGTTAGCAGGTTGGGGCATGAGCAGTTCTTC	CAWSVSRLGHEQFF
TRBV28	NA	TRBJ1-2	NA	TGTGCCAGCAGCGACGGACACCTCTATGGCTACACCTTC	CASSDGHLYGYTF
TRBV14	NA	TRBJ2-3	NA	TGTGCCAGCAGCCCCCGGGTATCGGGCACAGATACGCAGTATTTT	CASSPRVSGTDTQYF
TRBV19	NA	TRBJ1-2	NA	TGTGCCAGTAGTATAGGGGGGAATGGCTACACCTTC	CASSIGGNGYTF
TRBV29-1	NA	TRBJ2-2	NA	TGCAGCTTTCTTATGAGCCAACGGGGCGCGAACACCGGGGAGCTGTTTTTT	CSFLMSQRGANTGELFF
TRBV25-1	NA	TRBJ2-5	TRBD2	TGTGCCTCCGGACTAGCGGGACAAGAGACCCAGTACTTC	CASGLAGQETQYF
TRBV5-1	NA	TRBJ2-3	TRBD2	TGCGCCAGCAGCTTCGGGACTAAACAAGATACGCAGTATTTT	CASSFGTKQDTQYF
TRBV29-1	few	TRBJ1-2	NA	TGCAGCGCTCAGGACGTCCGAACCGGAGGTGGCTACACCTTC	CSAQDVRTGGGYTF
TRBV30	NA	TRBJ2-1	NA	TGTGCCTGGAGGGGGATTGCGGTAAACTCCTACAATGAGCAGTTCTTC	CAWRGIAVNSYNEQFF
TRBV5-1	NA	TRBJ2-1	TRBD2	TGCGCCAGCAGCTTGGTGGCTAGCGGGGGTAATGAGCAGTTCTTC	CASSLVASGGNEQFF
TRBV30	NA	TRBJ2-3	NA	TGTGCCTGGAGTGTATTGGGGCGGGTTACGCAGTATTTT	CAWSVLGRVTQYF
TRBV29-1	NA	TRBJ2-5	NA	TGCAGCGGAACCGGGGGCCGGGAGACCCAGTACTTC	CSGTGGRETQYF
TRBV6-1	NA	TRBJ2-3	NA	TGTGCCAGCAGCGCCTCCTCCGAAACGCAGTATTTT	CASSASSETQYF
TRBV29-1	NA	TRBJ1-1	NA	TGCAGCGTTGAAGGGGTCTCCCAAGCTTTCTTT	CSVEGVSQAFF
TRBV11-2	few	TRBJ2-5	NA	TGTGCCAGCAGCTGGGTGAGAGAGACCCAGTACTTC	CASSWVRETQYF
TRBV29-1	few	TRBJ2-7	NA	TGCAGCGTGGGGCCGGCCAGCCTTTACGAGCAGTACTTC	CSVGPASLYEQYF
TRBV4-1	NA	TRBJ2-3	NA	TGCGCCAGCAGCCGCCGATTTGGGGAAAGCACAGATACGCAGTATTTT	CASSRRFGESTDTQYF
TRBV30	NA	TRBJ1-1	NA	TGTGCCTGGAGTGTAGACGTGGACACTGAAGCTTTCTTT	CAWSVDVDTEAFF
TRBV29-1	NA	TRBJ2-7	NA	TGCAGCGTTGAATCGGAGACCTACGAGCAGTACTTC	CSVESETYEQYF
TRBV29-1	NA	TRBJ1-1	TRBD1	TGCAGCGTTACCCGGGACAGGGGTGAAGCTTTCTTT	CSVTRDRGEAFF
TRBV5-6	few	TRBJ2-7	NA	TGTGCCAGTCATACTCGGGTTCCCTACGAGCAGTACTTC	CASHTRVPYEQYF
TRBV27	NA	TRBJ1-5	NA	TGTGCCAGCAGGCAGCGACCTCTTCCGGATCAGCCCCAGCATTTT	CASRQRPLPDQPQHF
TRBV30	few	TRBJ1-5	NA	TGTGCCTGGAGTTCTCCGGGAAGGAGCAATCAGCCCCAGCATTTT	CAWSSPGRSNQPQHF
TRBV29-1	few	TRBJ2-2	NA	TGCAGCGTAAAACAGTACCTGAACACCGGGGAGCTGTTTTTT	CSVKQYLNTGELFF
TRBV7-9	NA	TRBJ2-3	NA	TGTGCCAGCAGCTTAGTGGGGCCAACAGATACGCAGTATTTT	CASSLVGPTDTQYF
TRBV29-1	NA	TRBJ1-2	TRBD1	TGCAGCGTCGGACAGGGGGACTATGGCTACACCTTC	CSVGQGDYGYTF
TRBV30	NA	TRBJ2-6	NA	TGTGCCTGGAGTGTAGGAGTCCCTGGGGCCAACGTCCTGACTTTC	CAWSVGVPGANVLTF
TRBV7-9	few	TRBJ2-5	TRBD1	TGTGCCACCCCGGGACAGAGAAACCAAGAGACCCAGTACTTC	CATPGQRNQETQYF
TRBV5-1	NA	TRBJ2-2	TRBD1	TGCGCCAGCAGCCCGACCCTTCGACAGGGTTGGGGCACCGGGGAGCTGTTTTTT	CASSPTLRQGWGTGELFF
TRBV29-1	NA	TRBJ1-2	NA	TGCAGCGTTGAAAGAGGCAGGAGTAACTATGGCTACACCTTC	CSVERGRSNYGYTF
TRBV10-3	NA	TRBJ1-2	NA	TGTGCCATCAGTGAAGGGCCTAACTATGGCTACACCTTC	CAISEGPNYGYTF
TRBV5-1	NA	TRBJ2-1	TRBD2	TGCGCCAGCCAACTAGCGGGAGAGCACAATGAGCAGTTCTTC	CASQLAGEHNEQFF
TRBV19	NA	TRBJ1-6	NA	TGTGCCAGTAGTATCGGGGCTCGGGGCTCCTATAATTCACCCCTCCACTTT	CASSIGARGSYNSPLHF
TRBV15	NA	TRBJ1-2	NA	TGTGCCACCAGCAGAGTTGGCGGCAGTAACTATGGCTACACCTTC	CATSRVGGSNYGYTF
TRBV27	NA	TRBJ2-7	TRBD2	TGTGCCAGCAGACCAAATTACCTAGGGAGGGGTGGCTTC	CASRPNYLGRGGF
TRBV19	NA	TRBJ1-5	NA	TGTGCCAGTAGTCCCAGATGGGGGGCAGGCAATCAGCCCCAGCATTTT	CASSPRWGAGNQPQHF
TRBV29-1	NA	TRBJ2-3	NA	TGCAGCGTTGAAGCAGGGGTAAGCACAGATACGCAGTATTTT	CSVEAGVSTDTQYF
TRBV6-6	NA	TRBJ2-3	NA	TGTGCCAGCAGTTACTCGCGCCCCGATACGCAGTATTTT	CASSYSRPDTQYF
TRBV30	NA	TRBJ1-5	NA	TGTGCCTGGAGTGTACCCTGGGGGGGCAATCAGCCCCAGCATTTT	CAWSVPWGGNQPQHF
TRBV30	once	TRBJ2-1	TRBD2	TGTGCCTGGAGAATAGCGGGAGGCTATGAGCAGTTCTTC	CAWRIAGGYEQFF
TRBV4-1	NA	TRBJ1-2	NA	TGCGCCAGCAGGGGCTCACATTATGGCTACACCTTC	CASRGSHYGYTF
TRBV5-4	NA	TRBJ1-4	NA	TGTGCCAGCAGCGGGCCGGGACAACTGTTTTTT	CASSGPGQLFF
TRBV7-8	few	TRBJ1-6	NA	TGTGCCAGCAGCGTCGAAGCGGGCCATTCACCCCTCCACTTT	CASSVEAGHSPLHF
TRBV6-1	many	TRBJ2-1	NA	TGTGCCAGCACAGCCAGATACAATGAGCAGTTCTTC	CASTARYNEQFF
TRBV5-1	NA	TRBJ1-5	NA	TGCGCCAGCAGCTTAACAGGTCTTAGCAATCAGCCCCAGCATTTT	CASSLTGLSNQPQHF
TRBV7-6	few	TRBJ2-1	TRBD2	TGTGCCAGCAGCTTGGACCCTAGCGGGAGTGGTTCCTACAATGAGCAGTTCTTC	CASSLDPSGSGSYNEQFF
TRBV5-4	NA	TRBJ2-2	TRBD1	TGTGCCAGCAGCGAGGACAGGAGGAACACCGGGGAGCTGTTTTTT	CASSEDRRNTGELFF
TRBV7-8	NA	TRBJ2-2	NA	TGTGCCAGCAGGAACAGGGTTCCGATCGGGGAGCTGTTTTTT	CASRNRVPIGELFF
TRBV27	once	TRBJ2-3	NA	TGTGCCAGCAGTGACAGAACAGATACGCAGTATTTT	CASSDRTDTQYF
TRBV9	NA	TRBJ2-1	NA	TGTGCCAGCAGCGTAGGGGGCTCCTACAATGAGCAGTTCTTC	CASSVGGSYNEQFF
TRBV5-4	NA	TRBJ2-5	NA	TGTGCCAGCAGCTTTTACAGAGAGACCCAGTACTTC	CASSFYRETQYF
TRBV25-1	NA	TRBJ1-5	NA	TGTGCCAGCAGTGAGGCGGATCAGCCCCAGCATTTT	CASSEADQPQHF
TRBV6-5	few	TRBJ1-1	NA	TGTGCCAGCAGTTACTCAGCCGGACAGGAAGCTTTCTTT	CASSYSAGQEAFF
TRBV30	once	TRBJ1-5	NA	TGTGCCTGGAGTTCAACAGGCAATCAGCCCCAGCATTTT	CAWSSTGNQPQHF
TRBV2	NA	TRBJ1-2	NA	TGTGCCAGCGGTGACAGCTATGGCTACACCTTC	CASGDSYGYTF